The source of this T cell receptor beta chain is a study of cytomegalovirus exposure and HLA in healthy donors. The study's findings and limits: The authors enumerated some 160 TCR beta chains as linked to cytomegalovirus. As confirmed in vitro, three CMV-associated chains were specific for CMV antigens.

Comment on this clone: The antigen remains unidentified.

V lost 3 bases and J lost 7, with 19 bases in between. Germline values: CDR1 MRHNA, CDR2 SNTAGT. The CDR3 consists of 17 residues. Method: immunoSEQ multiplex PCR; TCRdb's copy keeps in-frame clones and lacks some. Among over 100,000 clones, 85% to 90% were seen once, and the ten largest hold 3% to 3.5%. The clonotype originates from a man aged 25 to 40 in good health and CMV-seronegative. The chain links TRBV6-4 to TRBJ1-6; D may be TRBD1 (6 bases). Sequenced sample: PBMCs. CDR3 residues: CASSESSDRRWNSPLHF. In DNA form, the CDR3 reads TGTGCCAGCAGTGAGTCGAGCGACAGGAGGTGGAATTCACCCCTCCACTTT.